This T cell receptor (beta chain) is drawn from a study of blood T cell repertoires in COVID-19. Germline-derived CDR1 and CDR2 are MDHEN and SYDVKM. Trimming cost V 11 bases and J 4 bases, with 17 bases left between them. The CDR3 is 13 amino acids. Produced via immunoSEQ multiplex PCR; TCRdb's table is partial and in-frame only. The sample carries 55,000 to 90,000 clones, approximately 91% recorded once. This chain joins TRBV28 and TRBJ1-1, with D tentatively TRBD1 (6 bases). Material: peripheral blood. This receptor was identified in a human donor with active COVID-19. The donor label of this sample is uncertain. This CDR3 is CAGGSRGGTEAFF. The CDR3 region has the DNA TGTGCCGGAGGGTCAAGGGGGGGCACTGAAGCTTTCTTT.